This note documents a single TCR beta chain sequence. In the study's own analysis: Quantification of nucleated cells was approximated via reference gene primer amplification. Clones were sequenced by immunoSEQ multiplex PCR, and TCRdb holds only the in-frame ones, with some missing. V, J and clone size were drawn from that table, and D and trimming were deduced from the DNA. Of around 330,000 clones listed, approximately 87% were seen once; the top ten hold roughly 4%. The sample comes from a study of blood T cell repertoires in COVID-19. Looking at the study overall: Whether acute or convalescent, the COVID-19 samples came from the United States, Italy and Spain. PBMCs, B-cell-depleted T cells, or T cells provided the cDNA or gDNA that made up the material.

The TCR was taken from a woman between 45 and 65 years old with active or convalescent COVID-19. The sequencing sample was made of peripheral blood.

CDR3 DNA: TGCAGCGTTACGCAGGGAACCTCGAGAAACATTCAGTACTTC. Its translation is CSVTQGTSRNIQYF. V usage is TRBV29-1 and J usage is TRBJ2-4, with a possible D match to TRBD1 (5 bases). V gave up 5 bases and J gave up 6 bases, with 17 bases separating them. The germline CDR1 and CDR2 sequences are SQVTM and ANQGSEA. This CDR3 has 14 residues. Full variable domain (remainder filled in from reference TRBV29-1 and TRBJ2-4): SAVISQKPSRDICQRGTSLTIQCQVDSQVTMMFWYRQQPGQSLTLIATANQGSEATYESGFVIDKFPISRPNLTFSTLTVSNMSPEDSSIYLCSVTQGTSRNIQYFGAGTRLSVL.